The clone carrying this T cell receptor beta chain has at least ten counts. Its antigen remains unidentified. This sample is part of a study of glioma-infiltrating T cells. Study observations and caveats: Only very few CDR3 sequences appeared in both tissue and blood. Non-neoplastic patients had below-expected tissue-blood divergence, while all gliomas exceeded expectation.

Using RNA template, CDR3s of TCR alpha and beta were amplified with iRepertoire arm-PCR. For one-step reverse transcription and amplification, 100-400 ng of tissue mRNA or PBMC total RNA was used. One entry per CDR3 protein results from TCRdb running MiXCR on the multiplex PCR reads. Of fewer than 250,000 distinct CDR3 sequences in the sample, more than 30% were seen once. The CDR3 has 16 amino acids. V shed 3 bases, J shed 6 bases, and the junction held 4 bases outside the gene matches. Per the germline V gene, CDR1 is MGHRA and CDR2 is YSYEKL. Material for sequencing was glioma tissue, nonneoplastic brain tissue, or PBMCs (not recorded which). The origin of this receptor is a human donor with low-grade glioma or glioblastoma, undergoing nonglioma brain surgery, or in good health (not recorded which). The chain combines TRBV4-1 with TRBJ2-1; 14 bases are a match to TRBD2. CDR3 sequence (DNA): TGCGCCAGCAGCCATGGGACTAGCGGGAGAGGCAATGAGCAGTTCTTC. Its translation: CASSHGTSGRGNEQFF.